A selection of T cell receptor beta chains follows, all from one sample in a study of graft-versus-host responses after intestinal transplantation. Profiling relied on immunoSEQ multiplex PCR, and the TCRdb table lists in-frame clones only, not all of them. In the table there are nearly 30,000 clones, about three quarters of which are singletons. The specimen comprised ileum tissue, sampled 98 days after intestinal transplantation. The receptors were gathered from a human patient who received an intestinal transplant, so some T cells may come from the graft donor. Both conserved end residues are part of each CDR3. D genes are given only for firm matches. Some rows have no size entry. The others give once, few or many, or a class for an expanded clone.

CDR3: CASSLLTGQGSVEQFF
DNA: TGTGCCAGCAGCTTACTCACGGGACAGGGCTCGGTAGAGCAGTTCTTC
J: TRBJ2-1
D: TRBD1
size: NA
V: TRBV7-6

CDR3: CAIETGPDVIGYTF
DNA: TGTGCCATTGAAACAGGGCCGGACGTCATAGGCTACACCTTC
J: TRBJ1-2
D: NA
size: NA
V: TRBV28

CDR3: CASSLTLGGAEAFF
DNA: TGTGCCAGCAGTTTAACTCTGGGGGGGGCTGAAGCTTTCTTT
J: TRBJ1-1
D: NA
size: few
V: TRBV28

CDR3: CASSLGLFEPTDTQYF
DNA: TGTGCCAGCAGCTTGGGCCTATTCGAACCCACAGATACGCAGTATTTT
J: TRBJ2-3
D: NA
size: NA
V: TRBV5-6

CDR3: CATEKFPGGDQPQHF
DNA: TGTGCCACCGAAAAATTCCCCGGCGGCGATCAGCCCCAGCATTTT
J: TRBJ1-5
D: NA
size: NA
V: TRBV10-3

CDR3: CASSSGIQLADTQYF
DNA: TGTGCCAGCAGCTCCGGGATCCAGCTGGCAGATACGCAGTATTTT
J: TRBJ2-3
D: NA
size: few
V: TRBV28

CDR3: CASSIGGPSYNEQFF
DNA: TGTGCCAGTAGTATCGGGGGGCCCTCCTACAATGAGCAGTTCTTC
J: TRBJ2-1
D: NA
size: NA
V: TRBV19

CDR3: CASSSKTGQILYGYTF
DNA: TGTGCCAGCAGCTCAAAAACGGGACAGATCCTCTATGGCTACACCTTC
J: TRBJ1-2
D: TRBD1
size: NA
V: TRBV7-9

CDR3: CASRLDNSGAREQFF
DNA: TGCGCCAGCCGACTCGATAATAGCGGGGCGAGAGAGCAGTTCTTC
J: TRBJ2-1
D: TRBD2
size: NA
V: TRBV5-1

CDR3: CASSWSFDGYTF
DNA: TGTGCCAGCAGTTGGTCTTTCGATGGCTACACCTTC
J: TRBJ1-2
D: NA
size: NA
V: TRBV6-6

CDR3: CASSLDSGNYNEQFF
DNA: TGTGCCAGCAGCTTAGATTCAGGGAACTACAATGAGCAGTTCTTC
J: TRBJ2-1
D: NA
size: NA
V: TRBV11-3

CDR3: CASSQDMGQGARGYGYTF
DNA: TGCGCCAGCAGCCAAGATATGGGACAGGGGGCGCGGGGGTATGGCTACACCTTC
J: TRBJ1-2
D: TRBD1
size: few
V: TRBV4-1

CDR3: CASSVVPYPGQAYEQYF
DNA: TGTGCCAGCAGCGTAGTTCCCTACCCGGGACAGGCCTACGAGCAGTACTTC
J: TRBJ2-7
D: TRBD1
size: medium-sized
V: TRBV9

CDR3: CASSLDLGNYGYTF
DNA: TGTGCCAGCAGCTTGGATCTGGGGAACTATGGCTACACCTTC
J: TRBJ1-2
D: NA
size: NA
V: TRBV5-4

CDR3: CASSPWVRGLEEKLFF
DNA: TGTGCCAGCAGCCCCTGGGTGAGGGGGTTGGAGGAAAAACTGTTTTTT
J: TRBJ1-4
D: NA
size: NA
V: TRBV5-6

CDR3: CASQGPSGGYTF
DNA: TGTGCCAGCCAGGGGCCGTCCGGTGGCTACACCTTC
J: TRBJ1-2
D: NA
size: NA
V: TRBV27

CDR3: CASSLGDLTLYGYTF
DNA: TGTGCCAGCAGCTTAGGGGATTTGACTCTCTATGGCTACACCTTC
J: TRBJ1-2
D: NA
size: few
V: TRBV7-9

CDR3: CASSSHGQGKLYEQYF
DNA: TGTGCCAGCAGCTCCCATGGACAGGGAAAACTCTACGAGCAGTACTTC
J: TRBJ2-7
D: TRBD1
size: NA
V: TRBV5-4

CDR3: CASSLLGVETQYF
DNA: TGCGCCAGCAGCCTCCTGGGCGTTGAGACCCAGTACTTC
J: TRBJ2-5
D: NA
size: NA
V: TRBV5-1